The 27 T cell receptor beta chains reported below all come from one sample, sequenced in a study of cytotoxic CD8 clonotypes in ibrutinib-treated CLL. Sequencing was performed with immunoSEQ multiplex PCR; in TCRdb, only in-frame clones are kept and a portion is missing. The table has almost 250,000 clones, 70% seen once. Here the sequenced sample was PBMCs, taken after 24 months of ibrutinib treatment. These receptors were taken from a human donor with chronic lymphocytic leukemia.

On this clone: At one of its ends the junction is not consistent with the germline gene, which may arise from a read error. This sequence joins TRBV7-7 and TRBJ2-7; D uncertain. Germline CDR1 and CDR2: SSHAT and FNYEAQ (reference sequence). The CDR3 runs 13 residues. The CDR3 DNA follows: TGTGCTAGCAGCTCTGGACCCTCCTACGAGCAGTACTTC. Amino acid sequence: CASSSGPSYEQYF.

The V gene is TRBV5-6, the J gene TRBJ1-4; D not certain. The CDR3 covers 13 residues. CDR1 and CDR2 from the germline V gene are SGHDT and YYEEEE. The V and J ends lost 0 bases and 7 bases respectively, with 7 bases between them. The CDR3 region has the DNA TGTGCCAGCAGCTTGGGGCACGTTGAAAAACTGTTTTTT. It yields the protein CASSLGHVEKLFF.

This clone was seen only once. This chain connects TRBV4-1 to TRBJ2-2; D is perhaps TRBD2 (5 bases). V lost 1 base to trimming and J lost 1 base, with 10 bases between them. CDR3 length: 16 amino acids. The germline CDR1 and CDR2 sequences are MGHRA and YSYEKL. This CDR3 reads CASSQAGLRNTGELFF. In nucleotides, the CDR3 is TGCGCCAGCAGCCAAGCCGGACTCCGGAACACCGGGGAGCTGTTTTTT.

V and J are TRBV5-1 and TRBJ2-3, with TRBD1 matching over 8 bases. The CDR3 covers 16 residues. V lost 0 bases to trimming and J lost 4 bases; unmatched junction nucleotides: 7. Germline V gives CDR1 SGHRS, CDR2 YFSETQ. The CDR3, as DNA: TGCGCCAGCAGCTTGGCCCGGGGACAGGAGGCAGATACGCAGTATTTT. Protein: CASSLARGQEADTQYF.

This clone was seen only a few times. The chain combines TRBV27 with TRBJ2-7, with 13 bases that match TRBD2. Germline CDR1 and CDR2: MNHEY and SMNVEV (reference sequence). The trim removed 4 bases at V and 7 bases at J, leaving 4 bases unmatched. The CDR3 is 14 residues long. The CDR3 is CASSYGLAGVEQYF. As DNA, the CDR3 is TGTGCCAGCAGTTACGGACTAGCGGGAGTTGAGCAGTACTTC.

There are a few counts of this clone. This chain's CDR3 is CASQGNNQPQHF. CDR3 nucleotide sequence: TGTGCCAGTCAGGGGAACAATCAGCCCCAGCATTTT. The chain is built from TRBV6-5 and TRBJ1-5, with TRBD1 as a possible D gene (6 bases). CDR1 is MNHEY and CDR2 is SVGAGI in the germline V gene. The germline V and J ends were trimmed by 9 bases and 3 bases, with 9 bases remaining between them. The CDR3 is 12 residues long.

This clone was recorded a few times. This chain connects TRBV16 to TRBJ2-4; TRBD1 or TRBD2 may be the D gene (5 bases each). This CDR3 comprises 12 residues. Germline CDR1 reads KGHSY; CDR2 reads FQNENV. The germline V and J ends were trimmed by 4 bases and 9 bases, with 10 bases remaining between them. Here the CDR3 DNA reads TGTGCCAGCAGCCCCCCGGGGACCATTCAGTACTTC. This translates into CASSPPGTIQYF.

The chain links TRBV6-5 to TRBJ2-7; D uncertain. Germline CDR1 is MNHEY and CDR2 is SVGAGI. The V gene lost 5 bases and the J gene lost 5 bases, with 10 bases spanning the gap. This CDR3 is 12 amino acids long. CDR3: CASSPKQNEQYF. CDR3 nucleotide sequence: TGTGCCAGCAGTCCTAAGCAGAACGAGCAGTACTTC.

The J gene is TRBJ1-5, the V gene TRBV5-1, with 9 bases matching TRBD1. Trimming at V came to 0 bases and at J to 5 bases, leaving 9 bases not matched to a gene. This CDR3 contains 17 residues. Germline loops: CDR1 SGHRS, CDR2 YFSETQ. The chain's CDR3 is CASSLGLMGQGDQPQHF. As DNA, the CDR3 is TGCGCCAGCAGCTTGGGCCTTATGGGACAGGGAGATCAGCCCCAGCATTTT.

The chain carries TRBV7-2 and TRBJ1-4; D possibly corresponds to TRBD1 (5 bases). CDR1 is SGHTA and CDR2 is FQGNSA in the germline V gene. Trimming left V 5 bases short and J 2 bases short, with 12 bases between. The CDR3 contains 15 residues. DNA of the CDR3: TGTGCCAGCAGCGCAACCGGGACGACTAATGAAAAACTGTTTTTT. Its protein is CASSATGTTNEKLFF.

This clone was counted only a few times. The CDR3 reads CATSRVSGKTYNEQFF. As DNA, the CDR3 is TGTGCCACCAGCAGGGTTAGCGGGAAGACCTACAATGAGCAGTTCTTC. The V gene is TRBV15, the J gene TRBJ2-1; TRBD2 matches at 8 bases. After removal of 3 bases from V and 2 bases from J, the junction contained 6 bases not matched to a gene. CDR1 is LNHNV and CDR2 is YYDKDF in the germline V gene (reference sequence). This CDR3 comprises 16 residues.

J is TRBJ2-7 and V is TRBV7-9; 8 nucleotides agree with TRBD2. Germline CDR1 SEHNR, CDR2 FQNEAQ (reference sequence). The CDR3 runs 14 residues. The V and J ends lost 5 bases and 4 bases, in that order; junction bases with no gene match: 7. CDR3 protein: CASSPTSGGYEQYF. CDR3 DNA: TGTGCCAGCAGCCCAACTAGCGGCGGATACGAGCAGTACTTC.

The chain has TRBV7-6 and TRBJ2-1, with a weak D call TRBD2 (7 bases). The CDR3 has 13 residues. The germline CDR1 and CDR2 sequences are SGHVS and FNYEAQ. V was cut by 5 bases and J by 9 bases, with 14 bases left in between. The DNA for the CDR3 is TGTGCCAGCAGCGATGGACTAGGGGGTGAGCAGTTCTTC. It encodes CASSDGLGGEQFF.

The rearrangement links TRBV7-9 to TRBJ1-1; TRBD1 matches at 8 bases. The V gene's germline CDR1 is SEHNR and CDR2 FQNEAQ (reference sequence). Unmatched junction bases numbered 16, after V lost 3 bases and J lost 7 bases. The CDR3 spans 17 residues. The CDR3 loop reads CASSFLAPTGAPDEAFF. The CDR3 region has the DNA TGTGCCAGCAGCTTCTTGGCGCCGACAGGGGCCCCCGATGAAGCTTTCTTT.

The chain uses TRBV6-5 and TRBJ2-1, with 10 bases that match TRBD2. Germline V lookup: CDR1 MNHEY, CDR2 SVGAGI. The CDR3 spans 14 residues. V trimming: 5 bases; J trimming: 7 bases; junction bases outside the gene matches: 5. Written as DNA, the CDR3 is TGTGCCAGCAGTCCGGGACTAGCGAGGAATGAGCAGTTCTTC. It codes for CASSPGLARNEQFF.

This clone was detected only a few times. The CDR3 sequence is CASSQLAGDSYEQYF. In DNA form, the CDR3 reads TGTGCCAGCAGCCAATTAGCGGGAGATTCCTACGAGCAGTACTTC. V usage is TRBV14 and J usage is TRBJ2-7, with TRBD2 identical over 9 bases. The CDR3 sequence is 15 residues long. Germline values: CDR1 SGHDN, CDR2 FVKESK. V was clipped by 2 bases and J by 1 base; unmatched bases: 3. Combining the CDR3 with reference TRBV14 and TRBJ2-7 gives the whole variable domain EAGVTQFPSHSVIEKGQTVTLRCDPISGHDNLYWYRRVMGKEIKFLLHFVKESKQDESGMPNNRFLAERTGGTYSTLKVQPAELEDSGVYFCASSQLAGDSYEQYFGPGTRLTVT.

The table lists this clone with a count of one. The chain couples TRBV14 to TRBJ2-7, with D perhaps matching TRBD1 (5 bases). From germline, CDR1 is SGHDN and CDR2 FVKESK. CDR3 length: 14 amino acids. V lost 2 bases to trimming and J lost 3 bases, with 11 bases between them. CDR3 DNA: TGTGCCAGCAGCCAAATAGACGGACACTACGAGCAGTACTTC. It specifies CASSQIDGHYEQYF.

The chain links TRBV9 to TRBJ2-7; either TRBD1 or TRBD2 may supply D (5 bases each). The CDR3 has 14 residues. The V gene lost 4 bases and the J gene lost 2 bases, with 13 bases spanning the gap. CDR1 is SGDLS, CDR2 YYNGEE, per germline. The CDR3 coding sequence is TGTGCCAGCAGCCTTCGGGACCGTGCCTACGAGCAGTACTTC. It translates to CASSLRDRAYEQYF.

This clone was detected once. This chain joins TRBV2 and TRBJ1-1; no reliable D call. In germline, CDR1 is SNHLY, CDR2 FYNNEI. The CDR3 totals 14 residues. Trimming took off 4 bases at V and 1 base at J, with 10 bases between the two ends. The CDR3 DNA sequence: TGTGCCAGCAGTGGACGGTGGTGGAACACTGAAGCTTTCTTT. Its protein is CASSGRWWNTEAFF.

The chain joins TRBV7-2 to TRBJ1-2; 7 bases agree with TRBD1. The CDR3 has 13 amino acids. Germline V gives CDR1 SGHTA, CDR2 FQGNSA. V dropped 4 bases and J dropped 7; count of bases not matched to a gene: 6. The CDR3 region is CASSSGTEGGYTF. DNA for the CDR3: TGTGCCAGCAGCTCCGGGACAGAGGGTGGCTACACCTTC.

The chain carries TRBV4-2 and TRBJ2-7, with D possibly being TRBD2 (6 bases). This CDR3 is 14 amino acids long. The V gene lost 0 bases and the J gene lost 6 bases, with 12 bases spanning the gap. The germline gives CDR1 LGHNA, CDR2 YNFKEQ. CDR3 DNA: TGTGCCAGCAGCCAAGACTTGCTGGAGGGCGAGCAGTACTTC. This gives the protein CASSQDLLEGEQYF.

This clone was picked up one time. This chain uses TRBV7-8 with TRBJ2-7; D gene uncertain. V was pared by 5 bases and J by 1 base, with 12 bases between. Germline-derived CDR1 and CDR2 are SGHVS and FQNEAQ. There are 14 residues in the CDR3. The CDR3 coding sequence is TGTGCCAGCAGCCCCCGGTCTAGTTCCTACGAGCAGTACTTC. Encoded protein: CASSPRSSSYEQYF.

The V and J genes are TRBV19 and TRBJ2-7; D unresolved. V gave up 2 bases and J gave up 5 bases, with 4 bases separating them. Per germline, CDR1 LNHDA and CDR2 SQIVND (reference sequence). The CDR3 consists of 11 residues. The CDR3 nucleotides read TGTGCCAGTAGTATATACAACGAGCAGTACTTC. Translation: CASSIYNEQYF.

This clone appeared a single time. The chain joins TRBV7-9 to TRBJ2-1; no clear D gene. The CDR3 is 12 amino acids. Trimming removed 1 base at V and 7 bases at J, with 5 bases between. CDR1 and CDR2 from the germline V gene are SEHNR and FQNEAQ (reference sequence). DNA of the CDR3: TGTGCCAGCAGCTTAGATGGGAATGAGCAGTTCTTC. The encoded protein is CASSLDGNEQFF.

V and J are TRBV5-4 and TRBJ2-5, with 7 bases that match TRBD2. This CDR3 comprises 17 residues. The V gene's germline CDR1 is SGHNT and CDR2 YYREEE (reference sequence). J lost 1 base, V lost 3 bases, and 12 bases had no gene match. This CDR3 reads CASSSATAGRAQETQYF. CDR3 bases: TGTGCCAGCAGCTCGGCCACCGCGGGGAGGGCCCAAGAGACCCAGTACTTC.

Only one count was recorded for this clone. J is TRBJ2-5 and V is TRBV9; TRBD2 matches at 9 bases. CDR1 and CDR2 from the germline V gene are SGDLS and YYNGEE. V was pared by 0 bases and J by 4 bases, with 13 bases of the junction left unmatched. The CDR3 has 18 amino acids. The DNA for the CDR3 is TGTGCCAGCAGCGTAGGGGCTAGCGGGACCTTAAGAATAGAGACCCAGTACTTC. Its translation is CASSVGASGTLRIETQYF.

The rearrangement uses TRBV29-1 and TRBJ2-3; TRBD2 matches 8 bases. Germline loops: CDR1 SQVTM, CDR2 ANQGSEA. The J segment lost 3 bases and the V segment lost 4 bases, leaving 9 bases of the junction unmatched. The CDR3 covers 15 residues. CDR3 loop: CSVGVAGYGTDTQYF. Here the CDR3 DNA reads TGCAGCGTTGGGGTAGCGGGATATGGAACAGATACGCAGTATTTT.